The table lists the clone carrying this TCR beta chain with a few counts. Its antigen is still unknown. This entry comes from a study of beta chain features in type 1 diabetes. Findings and caveats of the study: TCRB CDR3s from Type 1 diabetes patients were moderately but significantly shorter in all four CD4+ subsets. Reduced insertions and increased deletions marked VDJ junctions in type 1 diabetes patients. PCR could preferentially amplify shorter templates, alike in patients and controls. Cells carrying high TCR expression could end up over-represented when cDNA is sequenced.

Staining for CD45RO/CCR7/CD25/CD127/CD95/CD27 allowed sorting of CD4+ naive, central memory, regulatory and stem cell-like memory cells. Expressed TCRB transcripts were sequenced after all isolated RNA was converted to cDNA. Clones were read by immunoSEQ multiplex PCR, and TCRdb kept only the in-frame ones, dropping some. The sample holds about 160,000 clones; around 8.4% are singletons and the top ten take under 0.65%. V lost 2 bases, J lost 2 bases, and 2 bases stayed unmatched. From germline, CDR1 is SGHVS and CDR2 FQNEAQ. CDR3 length: 15 residues. The gene calls are TRBV7-8 and TRBJ2-5, with 10 nucleotides matching TRBD2. The sequencing sample was made of central memory CD4+ T cells from blood. This receptor was taken from a woman in her late teens or twenties with type 1 diabetes. The CDR3 protein is CASSLSSGSQETQYF. CDR3 sequence (DNA): TGTGCCAGCAGCTTATCTAGCGGGAGTCAAGAGACCCAGTACTTC.